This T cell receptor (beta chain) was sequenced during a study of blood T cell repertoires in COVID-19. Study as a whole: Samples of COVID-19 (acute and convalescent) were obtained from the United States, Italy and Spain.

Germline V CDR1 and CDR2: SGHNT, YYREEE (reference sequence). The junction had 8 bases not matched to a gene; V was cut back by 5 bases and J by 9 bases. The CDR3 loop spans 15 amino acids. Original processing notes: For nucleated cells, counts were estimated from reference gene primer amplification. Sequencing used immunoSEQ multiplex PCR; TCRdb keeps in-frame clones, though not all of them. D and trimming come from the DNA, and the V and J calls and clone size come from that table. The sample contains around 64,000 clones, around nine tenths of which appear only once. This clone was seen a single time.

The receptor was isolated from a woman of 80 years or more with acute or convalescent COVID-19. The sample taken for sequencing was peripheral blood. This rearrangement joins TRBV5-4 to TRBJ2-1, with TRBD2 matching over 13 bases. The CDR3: CASSYRLAGGVEQFF. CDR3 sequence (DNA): TGTGCCAGCAGTTATAGACTAGCGGGGGGAGTTGAGCAGTTCTTC.